This record looks at one T cell receptor (beta chain) sequence and its context. The CDR3 totals 10 residues. V was cut by 5 bases and J by 9 bases, with 10 bases left in between. Germline CDR1 GTSNPN, CDR2 SVGIG (reference sequence). Sequencing used immunoSEQ multiplex PCR; TCRdb keeps in-frame clones, though not all of them. The data contain a few hundred thousand clones, 87% of them seen just once; the ten biggest clones take up around 5.8%. The data stem from a study of blood T cell repertoires in COVID-19. Whole-study context: The origin of the acute and convalescent COVID-19 samples was the United States, Italy and Spain. T cells, B-cell-depleted T cells, or PBMCs provided the cDNA or gDNA that served as material.

Cohort allocation depended upon clinical history that participants reported. In Cohort 3, a recovered donor had either two negative PCRs, clearance, or symptom resolution. Source material: PBMCs or T cells enriched from blood (not recorded which). The gene calls are TRBV30 and TRBJ1-2; no clear D gene. The TCR originated in a woman aged 40 to 50 who had recovered from COVID-19. DNA for the CDR3: TGTGCCTGGGAAAGAGTTAGCTACACCTTC. This sequence encodes CAWERVSYTF.